This paragraph covers one T cell receptor beta chain sequence. Germline V gives CDR1 SGDLS, CDR2 YYNGEE. The CDR3 runs 12 residues. Trimming stripped 7 bases from V and 6 bases from J, with 13 bases between. This record comes from a study of shared clonotypes between healthy human individuals. TCRdb keeps only in-frame clones here, not all; method: immunoSEQ multiplex PCR. There are around 100,000 clones in the sample; about two thirds occur only once, and 35% to 55% lies in the top ten. The rearrangement links TRBV9 to TRBJ1-1; D not resolved. The source material was memory CD8+ T cells sorted from blood. The subset denotes: CD45RO+ cells pooled with CCR7-negative TemRA cells. This TCR was recovered from a man aged 30-40 years in good health. CDR3 protein: CASGRAEAEAFF. CDR3 coding DNA: TGTGCCAGCGGGAGGGCGGAAGCTGAAGCTTTCTTT.